Shown below are 10 T cell receptor beta chains from a single sample sequenced in a study of CD8 T cells in ankylosing spondylitis. TCRdb re-analysed the 5' RACE reads in MiXCR, keeping a single row per CDR3 protein. The sample yields over 400,000 distinct CDR3 sequences, around 26% seen once. Study results and limitations: There was a TCR beta motif, made of 7 or 8 highly homologous variants, that appeared characteristic of ankylosing spondylitis blood.

For these TCRs, the target antigens are not known. The specimen was blood, either unsorted or a sorted T cell fraction (not recorded which). Receptors originate from a male donor with ankylosing spondylitis.

The rearrangement links TRBV3-1 to TRBJ1-1, with a tentative D call TRBD1 (5 bases). This CDR3 is built from 15 residues. The germline CDR1 and CDR2 sequences are LGHDT and YNNKEL (reference sequence). Trimming removed 7 bases from V and 0 bases from J, with 15 bases in between. The CDR3 nucleotides are TGTGCCAGCAACCTCGGGACCGCGATGAACACTGAAGCTTTCTTT. This sequence encodes CASNLGTAMNTEAFF.

The gene calls are TRBV20-1 and TRBJ2-2; D is ambiguous. This CDR3 is built from 14 residues. V was cut by 6 bases and J by 3 bases, with 14 bases left in between. CDR1 DFQATT and CDR2 SNEGSKA come from the germline V gene (reference sequence). The CDR3 sequence: CSAPVGSDTGELFF. The DNA of the CDR3 is TGCAGTGCCCCGGTCGGGTCGGACACCGGGGAGCTGTTTTTT.

The rearrangement uses TRBV6-5 and TRBJ2-3; D remains ambiguous. The CDR3 loop spans 12 amino acids. CDR1 MNHEY and CDR2 SVGAGI come from the germline V gene. V was clipped by 6 bases and J by 1 base, with 5 bases between them. CDR3 protein: CASRERTDTQYF. Written as DNA, the CDR3 is TGTGCCAGCAGGGAGCGCACAGATACGCAGTATTTT.

The rearrangement uses TRBV11-3 and TRBJ2-7; D is possibly TRBD2 (6 bases). The CDR3 is made up of 15 amino acids. Trimming removed 2 bases from V and 2 bases from J, with 13 bases in between. Germline CDR1 SGHNT, CDR2 YENEEA. Here the CDR3 DNA reads TGTGCCAGCAGCTTACTGGGCGGGGCAGCCTACGAGCAGTACGTC. Amino acids: CASSLLGGAAYEQYV.

This clonotype was counted many times. V gene TRBV29-1 combines with J gene TRBJ2-3; D is unresolved. Germline CDR1 reads SQVTM; CDR2 reads ANQGSEA. The CDR3 runs 15 residues. Trimming shortened V by 2 bases and J by 3 bases, and 15 bases separated the two germline ends. CDR3 amino acids: CSVEPLIPSTDTQYF. CDR3 nucleotides: TGCAGCGTTGAACCCCTAATCCCCTCAACAGATACGCAGTATTTT.

V usage is TRBV28 and J usage is TRBJ2-1; maybe TRBD2 (6 bases). This CDR3 is built from 15 residues. Germline V gene sequence: CDR1 MDHEN, CDR2 SYDVKM. The V and J ends lost 7 bases and 0 bases respectively, with 13 bases between them. The CDR3 spells CASTLATRSYNEQFF. CDR3 DNA sequence: TGTGCCAGCACCCTAGCGACCCGCTCCTACAATGAGCAGTTCTTC.

The sample holds a few counts of this clonotype. The V and J genes are TRBV24-1 and TRBJ1-2; D unclear. Trimming took 4 bases from V and 6 from J, leaving 11 bases between them. CDR3 size: 13 residues. Germline lookup yields CDR1 KGHDR and CDR2 SFDVKD. DNA of the CDR3: TGTGCCACCAGTGACCCATCAGAGGATGGCTACACCTTC. Its protein is CATSDPSEDGYTF.

This clonotype was seen only a few times. The V call is TRBV5-5, the J call TRBJ1-1; a weak D match, TRBD1 (6 bases). The CDR3 covers 16 residues. The V gene's germline CDR1 is SGHKS and CDR2 YYEKEE (reference sequence). Trimming cost V 3 bases and J 2 bases, with 17 bases left between them. The CDR3, as DNA: TGTGCCAGCAGCTCGGGACATGGGGAATTAAACACTGAAGCTTTCTTT. Amino acid sequence: CASSSGHGELNTEAFF.

The chain combines TRBV3-1 with TRBJ2-3; 13 nucleotides agree with TRBD2. V shed 4 bases, J shed 1 base, and the junction held 11 bases outside the gene matches. Germline CDR1 and CDR2: LGHDT and YNNKEL (reference sequence). This CDR3 is 19 amino acids long. The CDR3 region has the DNA TGTGCCAGCAGCCGAGGACTAGCGGGAGTATCGGTGGGCACAGATACGCAGTATTTT. The encoded protein is CASSRGLAGVSVGTDTQYF.

CDR3 in amino acids: CASSFQINQPQHF. The CDR3 coding sequence is TGTGCCAGCAGTTTTCAGATAAATCAGCCCCAGCATTTT. The chain joins TRBV12-3 or TRBV12-4 to TRBJ1-5; D unclear. Trimming stripped 3 bases from V and 4 bases from J, with 7 bases between. The CDR3 contains 13 residues.